This T cell receptor (beta chain) was captured in a study of T cell responses to AZD1222 COVID-19 vaccine. Findings and caveats of the study: Baseline serostatus was positive in only a handful of AZD1222 recipients. Spike-specific TCR breadth rose after two AZD1222 doses, and depth rose as well.

Sequenced by immunoSEQ multiplex PCR; TCRdb stores in-frame clones only, minus some. The sample carries 15,000 or so clones, 60% to 85% recorded once. Worth noting for this clone: Its target is not known.

Germline V gene lookup returns CDR1 LNHDA and CDR2 SQIVND (reference sequence). This CDR3 is 16 amino acids long. V gave up 5 bases and J gave up 1 base; unmatched junction bases: 6. The TCR sequence derives from an adult who received the AZD1222 COVID-19 vaccine. V gene TRBV19 combines with J gene TRBJ2-3, with 10 nucleotides matching TRBD2. Here the sequenced sample was peripheral blood, taken 28 days after the second AZD1222 dose. CDR3 residues: CASSEQRGGRTDTQYF. As DNA, the CDR3 is TGTGCCAGTAGTGAGCAGCGGGGGGGCCGCACAGATACGCAGTATTTT.